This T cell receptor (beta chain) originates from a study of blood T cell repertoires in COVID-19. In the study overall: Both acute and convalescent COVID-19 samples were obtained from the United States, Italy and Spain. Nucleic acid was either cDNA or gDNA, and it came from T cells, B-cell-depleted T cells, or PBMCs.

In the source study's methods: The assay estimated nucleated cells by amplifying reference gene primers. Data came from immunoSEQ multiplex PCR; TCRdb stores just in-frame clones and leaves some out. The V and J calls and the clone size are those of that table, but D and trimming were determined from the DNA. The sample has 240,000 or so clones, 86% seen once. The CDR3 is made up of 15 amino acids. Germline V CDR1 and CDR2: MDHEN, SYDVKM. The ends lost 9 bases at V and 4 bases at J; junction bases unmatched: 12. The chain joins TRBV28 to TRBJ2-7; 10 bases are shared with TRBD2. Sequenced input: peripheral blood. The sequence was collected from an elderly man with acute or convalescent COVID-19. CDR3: CASSYSSGSLYEQYF. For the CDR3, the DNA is TGTGCCAGTTCTTACTCTAGCGGGAGTTTATACGAGCAGTACTTC.